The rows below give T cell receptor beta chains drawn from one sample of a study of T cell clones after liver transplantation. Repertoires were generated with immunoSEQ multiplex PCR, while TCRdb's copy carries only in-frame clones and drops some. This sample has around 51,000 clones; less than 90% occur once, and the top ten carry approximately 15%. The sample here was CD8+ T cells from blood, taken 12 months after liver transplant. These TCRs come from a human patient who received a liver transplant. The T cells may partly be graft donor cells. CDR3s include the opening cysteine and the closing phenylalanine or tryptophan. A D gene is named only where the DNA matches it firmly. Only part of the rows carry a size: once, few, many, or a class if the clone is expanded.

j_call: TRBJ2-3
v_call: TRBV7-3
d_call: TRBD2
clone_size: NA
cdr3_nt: TGTGCCAGCAGCTTAATGGTTGGCGGGAGGGCAGATACGCAGTATTTT
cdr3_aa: CASSLMVGGRADTQYF

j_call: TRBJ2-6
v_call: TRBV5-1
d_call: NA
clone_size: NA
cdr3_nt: TGCGCCAGCAGCCCCCCCACTCACTATTCTGGGGCCAACGTCCTGACTTTC
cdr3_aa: CASSPPTHYSGANVLTF

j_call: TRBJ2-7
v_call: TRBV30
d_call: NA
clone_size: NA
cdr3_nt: TGTGCCTGGACGTTGGGAGGCGAGCAGTACTTC
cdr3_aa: CAWTLGGEQYF

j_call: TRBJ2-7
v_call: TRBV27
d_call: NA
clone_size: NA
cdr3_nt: TGTGCCAGCATGCAGGGGGGAGAGCAGTACTTC
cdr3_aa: CASMQGGEQYF

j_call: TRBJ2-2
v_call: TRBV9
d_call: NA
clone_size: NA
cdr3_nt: TGTGCCAGCAGCGTAGAGGGAAGGGCTAGGACCGGGGAGCTGTTTTTT
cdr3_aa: CASSVEGRARTGELFF

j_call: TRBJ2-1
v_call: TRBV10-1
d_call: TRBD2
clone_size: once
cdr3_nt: TGCGCCAGCAGCCCTCGGGCTCTAGCGGGAGAATTGGATGAGCAGTTCTTC
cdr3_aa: CASSPRALAGELDEQFF

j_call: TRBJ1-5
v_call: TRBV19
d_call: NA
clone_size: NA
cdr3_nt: TGTGCCACCCGAGGACCACTGAATCAGCCCCAGCATTTT
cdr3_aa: CATRGPLNQPQHF

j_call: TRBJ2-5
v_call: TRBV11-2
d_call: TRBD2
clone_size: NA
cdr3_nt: TGTGCCAGCAGCCCAGAGGCTACGGGAGGAGAGACCCAGTACTTC
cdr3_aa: CASSPEATGGETQYF

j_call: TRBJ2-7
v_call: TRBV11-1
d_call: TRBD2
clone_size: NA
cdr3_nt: TGTGCCAGCAGTGCCAGCGGGGGACGAAGCGAGCAGTACTTC
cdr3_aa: CASSASGGRSEQYF

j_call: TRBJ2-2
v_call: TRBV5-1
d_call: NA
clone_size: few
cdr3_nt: TGCGCCAGCAGCCTATGGACGTCTGAGAACACCGGGGAGCTGTTTTTT
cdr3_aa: CASSLWTSENTGELFF

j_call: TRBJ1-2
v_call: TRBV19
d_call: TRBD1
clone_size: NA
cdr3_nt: TGTGCCAGTAGGACAGGGCACTATGGCTACACCTTC
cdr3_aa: CASRTGHYGYTF

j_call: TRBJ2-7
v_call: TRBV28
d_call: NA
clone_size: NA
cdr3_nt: TGTGCCAGCAGTGGGACGGGCCTCAGGGATTACGAGCAGTACTTC
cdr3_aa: CASSGTGLRDYEQYF

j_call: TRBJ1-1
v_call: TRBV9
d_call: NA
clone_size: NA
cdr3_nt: TGTGCCAGCAGCGTATGGGACGGAGAGAACACTGAAGCTTTCTTT
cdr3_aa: CASSVWDGENTEAFF

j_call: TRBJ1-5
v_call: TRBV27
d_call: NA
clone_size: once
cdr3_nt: TGTGCCAGCAGTCCCCCGGGCCGGCCCCAGCATTTT
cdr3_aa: CASSPPGRPQHF

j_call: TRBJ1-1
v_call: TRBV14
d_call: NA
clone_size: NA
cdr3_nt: TGTGCCAGCAGCCAGGGCGATATGAACACTGAAGCTTTCTTT
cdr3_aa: CASSQGDMNTEAFF

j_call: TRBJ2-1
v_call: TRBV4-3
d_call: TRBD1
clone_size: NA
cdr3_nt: TGCGCCAGCAGCCAAGACCCTGACGGGACAGGGTTATACAATGAGCAGTTCTTC
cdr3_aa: CASSQDPDGTGLYNEQFF

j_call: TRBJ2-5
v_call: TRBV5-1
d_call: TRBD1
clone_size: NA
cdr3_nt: TGCGCCAGCAGCGTGGGACAGAACCAAGAGACCCAGTACTTC
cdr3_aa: CASSVGQNQETQYF

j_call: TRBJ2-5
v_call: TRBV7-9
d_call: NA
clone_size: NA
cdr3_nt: TGTGCCAGCGCCGGGATTGAAGAGACCCAGTACTTC
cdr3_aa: CASAGIEETQYF

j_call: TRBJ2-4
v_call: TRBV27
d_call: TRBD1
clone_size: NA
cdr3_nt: TGTGCCAGCAGTTTATCGACAGGGGGCATAAACATTCAGTACTTC
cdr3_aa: CASSLSTGGINIQYF

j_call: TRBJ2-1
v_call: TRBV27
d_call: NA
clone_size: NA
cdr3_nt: TGTGCCAGCAGTCCCCTGCCGAGGCCAAGCTCCTACAATGAGCAGTTCTTC
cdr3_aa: CASSPLPRPSSYNEQFF

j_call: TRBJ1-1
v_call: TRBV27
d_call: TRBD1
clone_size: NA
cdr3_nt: TGTGCCAGCAGTTTGACAGGGGGGTTCACTGAAGCTTTCTTT
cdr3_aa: CASSLTGGFTEAFF

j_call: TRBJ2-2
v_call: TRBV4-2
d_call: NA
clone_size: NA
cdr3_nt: TGTGCCACCCGGGGCCCGGAGCTGTTTTTT
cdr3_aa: CATRGPELFF

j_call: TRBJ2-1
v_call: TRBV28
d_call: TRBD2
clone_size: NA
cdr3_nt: TGTGCCAGCATCATAGCGGGAGAGACCTACAATGAGCAGTTCTTC
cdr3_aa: CASIIAGETYNEQFF

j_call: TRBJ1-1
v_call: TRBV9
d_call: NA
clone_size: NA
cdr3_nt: TGTGCCAGCAGCCATAACCCCGACGGGAACACTGAAGCTTTCTTT
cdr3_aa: CASSHNPDGNTEAFF

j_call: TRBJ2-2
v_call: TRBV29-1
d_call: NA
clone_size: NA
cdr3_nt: TGCAGCCTTCCTGGCCCGCGGTCGAGCGGAGACACCGGGGAGCTGTTTTTT
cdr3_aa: CSLPGPRSSGDTGELFF

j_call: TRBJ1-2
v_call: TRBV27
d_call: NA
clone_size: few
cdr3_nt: TGTGCCAGCAGTTTAAAGGCGGCAGGGCACCCAAACTATGGCTACACCTTC
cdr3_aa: CASSLKAAGHPNYGYTF

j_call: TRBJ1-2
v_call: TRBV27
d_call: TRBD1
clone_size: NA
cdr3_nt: TGTGCCAGCAGTTCTAGGACAGGGTCGGTCTATGGCTACACCTTC
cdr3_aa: CASSSRTGSVYGYTF

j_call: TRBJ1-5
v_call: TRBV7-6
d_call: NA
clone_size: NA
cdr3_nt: TGTGCCAGCAGCTTAGCGCTAGACCAGCCCCAGCATTTT
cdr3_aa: CASSLALDQPQHF

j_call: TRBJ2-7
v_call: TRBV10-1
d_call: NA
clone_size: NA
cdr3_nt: TGCGCCAGCAGTGAGGCAGCATCCTACGAGCAGTACTTC
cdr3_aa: CASSEAASYEQYF

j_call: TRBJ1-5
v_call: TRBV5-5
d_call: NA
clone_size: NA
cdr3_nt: TGTGCCAGCAACCCGGGGCCGACCAAGAATGGCAATCAGCCCCAGCATTTT
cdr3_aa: CASNPGPTKNGNQPQHF

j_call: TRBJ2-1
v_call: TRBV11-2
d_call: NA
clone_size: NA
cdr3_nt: TGTGCCAGCAGCTTAGCTCCCTCAGGGGACCTGTACAATGAGCAGTTCTTC
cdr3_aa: CASSLAPSGDLYNEQFF

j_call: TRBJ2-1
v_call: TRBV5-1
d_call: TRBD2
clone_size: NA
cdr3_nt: TGCGCCAGCAGGTTGGGAGGGGAGGGAGACCTCTACAATGAGCAGTTCTTC
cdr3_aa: CASRLGGEGDLYNEQFF

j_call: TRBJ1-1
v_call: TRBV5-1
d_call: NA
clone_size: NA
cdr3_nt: TGCGCCAGCAGCTCCCTGACAGAGGTCACTGAAGCTTTCTTT
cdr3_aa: CASSSLTEVTEAFF

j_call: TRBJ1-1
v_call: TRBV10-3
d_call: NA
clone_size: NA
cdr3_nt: TGTGCCATCAGTGAATCAGGGGCGAGAACTGAAGCTTTCTTT
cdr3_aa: CAISESGARTEAFF

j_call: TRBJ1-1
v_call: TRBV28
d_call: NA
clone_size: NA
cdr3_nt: TGTGCCAGCAGTTTTAATCAGAACACTGAAGCTTTCTTT
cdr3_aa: CASSFNQNTEAFF

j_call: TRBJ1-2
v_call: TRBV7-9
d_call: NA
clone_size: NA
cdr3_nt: TGTGCCAGCAGCTCACCTGATGACTATGGCTACACCTTC
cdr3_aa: CASSSPDDYGYTF

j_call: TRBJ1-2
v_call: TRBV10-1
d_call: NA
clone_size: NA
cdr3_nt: TGCGCCAGCAGTGAGTCGGAGGGGGGGTATCCGTATGGCTACACCTTC
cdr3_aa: CASSESEGGYPYGYTF

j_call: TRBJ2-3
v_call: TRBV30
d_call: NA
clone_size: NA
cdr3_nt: TGTGCCTGGAGTCCCACCCAGGAGACGCAGTATTTT
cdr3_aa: CAWSPTQETQYF

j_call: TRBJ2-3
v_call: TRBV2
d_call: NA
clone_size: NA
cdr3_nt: TGTGCCAGCAGTGAAGACCGGACAGTCCATACGCAGTATTTT
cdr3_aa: CASSEDRTVHTQYF

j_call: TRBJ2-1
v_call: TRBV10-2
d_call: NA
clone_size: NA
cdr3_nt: TGCGCCAGCAGTGAGTCGATCGGCTTCTACAATGAGCAGTTCTTC
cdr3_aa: CASSESIGFYNEQFF

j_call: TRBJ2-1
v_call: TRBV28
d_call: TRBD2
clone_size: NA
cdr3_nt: TGTGCCAGCAAAGGTAGCGGGAACCCCTCCTCCTACAATGAGCAGTTCTTC
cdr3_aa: CASKGSGNPSSYNEQFF

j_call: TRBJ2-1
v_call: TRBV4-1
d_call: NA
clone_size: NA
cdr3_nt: TGCGCCAGCAGCCAAGATCCCCGGGCCAATGAGCAGTTCTTC
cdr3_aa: CASSQDPRANEQFF

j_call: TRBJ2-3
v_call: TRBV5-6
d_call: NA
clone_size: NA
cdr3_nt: TGTGCCAGCAGCCCAGAAATGGGAAGAGATACGCAGTATTTT
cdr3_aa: CASSPEMGRDTQYF

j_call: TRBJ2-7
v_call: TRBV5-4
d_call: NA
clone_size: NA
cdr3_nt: TGTGCCAGCAGCGTGAACGGATGGGAGCAGTACTTC
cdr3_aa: CASSVNGWEQYF

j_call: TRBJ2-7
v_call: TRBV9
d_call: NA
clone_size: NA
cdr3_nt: TGTGCCAGCAGCGTGAAGACAGCTAGTAACTACGAGCAGTACTTC
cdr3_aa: CASSVKTASNYEQYF

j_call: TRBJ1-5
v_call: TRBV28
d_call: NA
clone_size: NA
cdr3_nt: TGTGCCAGCAGTTTTCAGGGAGGCAATCAGCCCCAGCATTTT
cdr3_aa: CASSFQGGNQPQHF

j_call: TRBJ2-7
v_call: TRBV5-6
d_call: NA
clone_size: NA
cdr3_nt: TGTGCCAGCAGCTGGGCCGCCGGAACAGAGCAGTACTTC
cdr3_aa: CASSWAAGTEQYF

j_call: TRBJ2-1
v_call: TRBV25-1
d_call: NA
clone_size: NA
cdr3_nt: TGTGCCAGCACTGACTTAGGAGGTCGGGAGGAGCAGTTCTTC
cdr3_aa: CASTDLGGREEQFF

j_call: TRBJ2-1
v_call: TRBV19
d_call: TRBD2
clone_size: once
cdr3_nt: TGTGCCAGTAGTATTTTCCTAGCGGGAGCCAATGAGCAGTTCTTC
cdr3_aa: CASSIFLAGANEQFF

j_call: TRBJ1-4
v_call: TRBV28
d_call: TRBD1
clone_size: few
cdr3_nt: TGTGCCAGCAGTTTATGGACAGGGGGAGGAGGAAAACTGTTTTTT
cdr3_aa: CASSLWTGGGGKLFF

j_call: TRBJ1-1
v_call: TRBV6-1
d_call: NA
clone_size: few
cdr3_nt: TGTGCCACCATGTACACTGAAGCTTTCTTT
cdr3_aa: CATMYTEAFF

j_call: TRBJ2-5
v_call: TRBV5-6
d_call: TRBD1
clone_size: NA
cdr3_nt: TGTGCCAGCAGCTCTTTAACAGGGGGAGAGACCCAGTACTTC
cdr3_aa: CASSSLTGGETQYF

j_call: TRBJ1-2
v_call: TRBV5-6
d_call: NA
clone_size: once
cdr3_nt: TGTGCCAGCAGCTTGGGCTATGGCTACACCTTC
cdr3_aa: CASSLGYGYTF

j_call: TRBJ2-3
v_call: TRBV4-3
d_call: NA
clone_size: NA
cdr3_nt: TGCGCCAGCAGCCAAGATCTGGAGGATACGCAGTATTTT
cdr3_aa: CASSQDLEDTQYF